The 28 T cell receptor beta chains presented below share a single source sample, sequenced in a study of CD8 T cells in Susac syndrome. RNA in amounts of roughly 0.5 to 1 ug was reverse transcribed with random hexamers. MiXCR, run by TCRdb on the immunoSEQ multiplex PCR reads, gives a single entry per CDR3 protein. This sample carries 150,000 to 200,000 distinct CDR3 sequences, roughly 95% of them seen once, and the ten largest clones take around 0.12%. Sequenced material: CD4+ T cells from PBMCs. The receptors were gathered from a human donor with Susac syndrome.

In nucleotides, the CDR3 is TGTGCCAGCAGCTTAGATCCCCTCACAGATACGCAGTATTTT. Translated: CASSLDPLTDTQYF. The chain is built from TRBV7-2 and TRBJ2-3; D ambiguous. This CDR3 has 14 residues. Trimming cost V 1 base and J 2 bases, with 7 bases left between them. Germline V gene sequence: CDR1 SGHTA, CDR2 FQGNSA.

This clonotype was seen just once. This chain joins TRBV30 and TRBJ1-5; D unclear. Between the trimmed V and J ends, which lost 4 bases and 0 bases, there was a span of 7 bases. Germline CDR1 reads GTSNPN; CDR2 reads SVGIG (reference sequence). The CDR3 covers 13 residues. The CDR3 here is CAWTGSSNQPQHF. In nucleotides, the CDR3 is TGTGCCTGGACCGGGTCTAGCAATCAGCCCCAGCATTTT.

Written as DNA, the CDR3 is TGCGCCAGCAGCTCCAGCGGGGCCGTCACAGATACGCAGTATTTT. As protein: CASSSSGAVTDTQYF. This chain connects TRBV5-1 to TRBJ2-3; 7 bases map to TRBD2. Trimming took 3 bases from V and 2 from J; bases not matched to a gene: 6. CDR3 length: 15 amino acids. Germline CDR1 and CDR2: SGHRS and YFSETQ.

This chain links TRBV3-1 with TRBJ1-5, with D hard to call. The CDR3 has 14 amino acids. V lost 1 base and J 4 bases, leaving 8 bases between the germline ends. The germline CDR1 and CDR2 sequences are LGHDT and YNNKEL (reference sequence). The CDR3, as DNA: TGTGCCAGCAGCCAAGGTGGGTTAAATCAGCCCCAGCATTTT. It translates to CASSQGGLNQPQHF.

The rearrangement joins TRBV4-3 to TRBJ2-2, with 7 bases matching TRBD1. V dropped 0 bases and J dropped 5; count of bases not matched to a gene: 6. The CDR3 totals 16 residues. From germline, CDR1 is LGHNA and CDR2 YSLEER. The CDR3 reads CASSQENRGGTGELFF. In nucleotides, the CDR3 is TGCGCCAGCAGCCAAGAGAACAGGGGCGGGACCGGGGAGCTGTTTTTT.

V usage is TRBV4-3 and J usage is TRBJ2-3, with 8 bases that match TRBD2. The CDR3 is 17 residues long. Germline trimming cut 0 bases from V and 1 base from J; bases unmatched to any gene: 6. Germline V gene data show CDR1 as LGHNA and CDR2 as YSLEER. The CDR3 DNA follows: TGCGCCAGCAGCCAAGACTTTGTTAGCGGGGGCACAGATACGCAGTATTTT. Protein sequence: CASSQDFVSGGTDTQYF.

Written as DNA, the CDR3 is TGCAGCGTTGGGACTAGCGGAGGATACTACAATGAGCAGTTCTTC. Amino acid sequence: CSVGTSGGYYNEQFF. V is TRBV29-1 and J is TRBJ2-1; TRBD2 aligns across 10 bases. CDR1 and CDR2 from the germline V gene are SQVTM and ANQGSEA. This CDR3 is 15 amino acids long. V trimming: 4 bases; J trimming: 3 bases; junction bases outside the gene matches: 6.

This chain uses TRBV7-9 with TRBJ2-1; maybe TRBD2 (5 bases). With 5 bases removed from V and 9 bases from J, the gap between germline ends came to 20 bases. Germline V CDR1 and CDR2: SEHNR, FQNEAQ (reference sequence). This CDR3 region has 15 residues. CDR3 sequence: CASSPPGYQRSEQFF. CDR3 DNA sequence: TGTGCCAGCAGCCCCCCGGGGTACCAGCGGAGTGAGCAGTTCTTC.

V usage is TRBV9 and J usage is TRBJ1-2; the D gene is possibly TRBD1 (5 bases). V was pared by 4 bases and J by 4 bases, with 20 bases between. The V gene's germline CDR1 is SGDLS and CDR2 YYNGEE. This CDR3 is 16 amino acids long. The CDR3 loop is CASSPGVGTSTYGYTF. The CDR3 region has the DNA TGTGCCAGCAGCCCCGGGGTGGGGACCTCAACCTATGGCTACACCTTC. Filled out from reference TRBV9 and TRBJ1-2, the complete variable domain reads DSGVTQTPKHLITATGQRVTLRCSPRSGDLSVYWYQQSLDQGLQFLIQYYNGEERAKGNILERFSAQQFPDLHSELNLSSLELGDSALYFCASSPGVGTSTYGYTFGSGTRLTVV.

This clonotype has only one observation. The J gene is TRBJ2-3, the V gene TRBV7-9; weak D call: TRBD2 (6 bases). Germline V gives CDR1 SEHNR, CDR2 FQNEAQ (reference sequence). Trimming removed 4 bases at V and 1 base at J, with 9 bases between. This CDR3 spans 14 amino acids. CDR3 coding DNA: TGTGCCAGCAGCTATAGCGGTGGCACAGATACGCAGTATTTT. Residues: CASSYSGGTDTQYF.

The gene calls are TRBV11-2 and TRBJ1-1; tentative D call: TRBD1 (5 bases). Germline-derived CDR1 and CDR2 are SGHAT and FQNNGV. The CDR3 extends over 16 amino acids. V was shortened by 0 bases and J by 1 base, with 12 bases between the two germline ends. DNA of the CDR3: TGTGCCAGCAGCTTAGAATGGAGACAGAGGAACACTGAAGCTTTCTTT. Protein product: CASSLEWRQRNTEAFF.

This chain joins TRBV29-1 and TRBJ2-7, with D possibly TRBD1 on 5 matching bases. V lost 6 bases to trimming and J lost 4 bases, with 10 bases between them. The CDR3 loop spans 11 amino acids. The germline gives CDR1 SQVTM, CDR2 ANQGSEA. CDR3 bases: TGCAGCGTCGGAACAGGTTACGAGCAGTACGTC. Its protein is CSVGTGYEQYV.

This clonotype came up once. This sequence joins TRBV30 and TRBJ2-1; D remains unclear. The CDR3 extends over 13 amino acids. V shed 0 bases and J shed 9 bases, with 12 bases lying between them. CDR1 is GTSNPN and CDR2 is SVGIG in the germline V gene (reference sequence). Here the CDR3 DNA reads TGTGCCTGGAGTGTCCCCTACGCAGGTGAGCAGTTCTTC. This gives the protein CAWSVPYAGEQFF. Drawing the rest from reference TRBV30 and TRBJ2-1, the complete variable domain is SQTIHQWPATLVQPVGSPLSLECTVEGTSNPNLYWYRQAAGRGLQLLFYSVGIGQISSEVPQNLSASRPQDRQFILSSKKLLLSDSGFYLCAWSVPYAGEQFFGPGTRLTVL.

The chain carries TRBV7-2 and TRBJ2-1; weak D call: TRBD2 (6 bases). V lost 4 bases and J 12 bases, leaving 19 bases between the germline ends. CDR3 size: 14 residues. CDR1 is SGHTA and CDR2 is FQGNSA in the germline V gene. The CDR3 nucleotides read TGTGCCAGCAGCTCTGGGGGACGGCGGGAACTGCAGTTCTTC. Amino acid sequence: CASSSGGRRELQFF.

The chain has TRBV2 and TRBJ1-1; perhaps TRBD1 as D (5 bases). V shed 9 bases and J shed 1 base, with 12 bases lying between them. The CDR3 is 13 residues long. Germline V gives CDR1 SNHLY, CDR2 FYNNEI. The CDR3 sequence: CASRLDRNTEAFF. CDR3 bases: TGTGCCAGTAGACTAGACAGGAACACTGAAGCTTTCTTT.

The chain recombines TRBV18 with TRBJ2-1; no clear D. This CDR3 comprises 16 residues. Trimming cost V 0 bases and J 0 bases, with 9 bases left between them. Germline CDR1 KGHSH, CDR2 LQKENI. CDR3 amino acids: CASSPPLPSSYNEQFF. CDR3 nucleotide sequence: TGTGCCAGCTCACCACCCCTACCTAGCTCCTACAATGAGCAGTTCTTC.

The rearrangement uses TRBV4-2 and TRBJ1-5; 7 bases line up with TRBD1. The CDR3 contains 20 residues. The V gene end was trimmed by 0 bases and the J gene end by 7 bases; junction bases not matched to a gene: 21. Germline CDR1 LGHNA, CDR2 YNFKEQ. The CDR3 bases are TGTGCCAGCAGCCAAGATCCAGGGGACAGTAGGAGGGCTAGAGACCAGCCCCAGCATTTT. It encodes CASSQDPGDSRRARDQPQHF.

The chain joins TRBV5-6 to TRBJ1-1, with D uncertain. Germline CDR1 and CDR2: SGHDT and YYEEEE. V gave up 7 bases and J gave up 4 bases, with 11 bases separating them. This CDR3 has 12 residues. The CDR3 DNA reads TGTGCCAGCTGGTACAAGGGCACTGAAGCTTTCTTT. It codes for CASWYKGTEAFF.

The V and J genes are TRBV29-1 and TRBJ2-7; D is undetermined. V was shortened by 5 bases and J by 0 bases, with 5 bases between the two germline ends. Germline V gene data show CDR1 as SQVTM and CDR2 as ANQGSEA. CDR3 length: 11 residues. CDR3 residues: CSVFLSYEQYF. The CDR3 region has the DNA TGCAGCGTTTTCCTCTCCTACGAGCAGTACTTC.

The chain employs TRBV20-1 and TRBJ2-7, with D perhaps TRBD1 (6 bases). V was shortened by 4 bases and J by 2 bases, with 15 bases between the two germline ends. The CDR3 extends over 14 amino acids. CDR1 is DFQATT, CDR2 SNEGSKA, per germline (reference sequence). CDR3 sequence reads: CSATGDKAAYEQYV. The DNA for the CDR3 is TGCAGTGCTACAGGGGATAAGGCTGCCTACGAGCAGTACGTC.

The chain joins TRBV20-1 to TRBJ2-7, with 10 bases lining up with TRBD2. The CDR3 loop spans 15 amino acids. V lost 1 base and J lost 3; bases outside the gene matches: 6. CDR1 is DFQATT and CDR2 is SNEGSKA in the germline V gene (reference sequence). Here the CDR3 reads CSARASGSWVYEQYF. CDR3 nucleotide sequence: TGCAGTGCTAGAGCTAGCGGGAGTTGGGTCTACGAGCAGTACTTC.

The gene calls are TRBV28 and TRBJ2-7; possible D gene TRBD1, 6 bases. V dropped 7 bases and J dropped 3 bases, with 10 bases sitting between them. Germline V gives CDR1 MDHEN, CDR2 SYDVKM. The CDR3 loop spans 12 amino acids. The CDR3 here is CASTIQGYEQYF. As DNA, the CDR3 is TGTGCCAGCACCATACAGGGCTACGAGCAGTACTTC. Using reference TRBV28 and TRBJ2-7 for the parts outside the CDR3, the full variable domain is DVKVTQSSRYLVKRTGEKVFLECVQDMDHENMFWYRQDPGLGLRLIYFSYDVKMKEKGDIPEGYSVSREKKERFSLILESASTNQTSMYLCASTIQGYEQYFGPGTRLTVT.

The V call is TRBV4-2, the J call TRBJ2-3, with 7 bases matching TRBD1. With V trimmed by 3 bases and J by 6 bases, 6 bases remained unmatched. This CDR3 spans 14 amino acids. Germline V lookup: CDR1 LGHNA, CDR2 YNFKEQ. CDR3 protein: CASSQGTGDDTQYF. DNA of the CDR3: TGTGCCAGCAGCCAGGGAACAGGGGACGATACGCAGTATTTT.

The rearrangement links TRBV19 to TRBJ2-1, with TRBD2 identical over 7 bases. The V segment lost 4 bases and the J segment 6 bases; nucleotides outside the gene matches: 6. The CDR3 extends over 14 amino acids. Germline CDR1 is LNHDA and CDR2 is SQIVND (reference sequence). The CDR3 here is CASSSGSNGNEQFF. The CDR3 DNA sequence: TGTGCCAGTAGTAGCGGGAGTAATGGCAATGAGCAGTTCTTC.

This clonotype was found once. The gene calls are TRBV4-1 and TRBJ2-3; D is tentatively TRBD1 or TRBD2 (5 bases each). Per germline, CDR1 MGHRA and CDR2 YSYEKL. With 2 bases removed from V and 4 bases from J, the gap between germline ends came to 13 bases. This CDR3 is 15 amino acids long. The CDR3 DNA reads as TGCGCCAGCAGCCAACCTGGTCTGGGGGCAGATACGCAGTATTTT. The encoded protein is CASSQPGLGADTQYF.

V is TRBV7-9 and J is TRBJ2-2; perhaps TRBD1 as D (6 bases). The CDR3 covers 16 residues. CDR1 is SEHNR and CDR2 is FQNEAQ in the germline V gene (reference sequence). V lost 5 bases and J 0 bases, leaving 13 bases between the germline ends. CDR3 protein: CASSLLAGANTGELFF. For the CDR3, the DNA is TGTGCCAGCAGCCTGCTTGCAGGGGCGAACACCGGGGAGCTGTTTTTT.

The V gene is TRBV18, the J gene TRBJ2-5, with D perhaps matching TRBD2 (6 bases). CDR1 and CDR2 from the germline V gene are KGHSH and LQKENI. V lost 2 bases and J lost 5, with 18 bases in between. The CDR3 spans 16 residues. The DNA for the CDR3 is TGTGCCAGCTCACCAAAACCCGGGACTGCCCTTGAGACCCAGTACTTC. Translating it yields CASSPKPGTALETQYF.

The chain combines TRBV25-1 with TRBJ2-7, with D hard to call. V was clipped by 6 bases and J by 2 bases, with 5 bases between them. Germline loops: CDR1 MGHDK, CDR2 SYGVNS. The CDR3 spans 11 residues. The CDR3 reads CASRGPYEQYF. Written as DNA, the CDR3 is TGTGCCAGCAGAGGACCCTACGAGCAGTACTTC.